Following are 25 T cell receptor beta chains from one sample sequenced in a study of blood T cells in healthy people across ages. Then a second PCR, running about 7 to 11 cycles, was carried out with a sample-barcoded 5' primer and a J-beta primer mix. MiXCR was run by TCRdb on the 5' RACE reads, yielding one entry per CDR3 protein. This sample has about 1,400,000 distinct CDR3 sequences, with 40% to 50% found just once. The sample consisted of blood. These receptors originate from a woman between 18 and 30 years old in good health.

This clonotype has a handful of counts. The chain links TRBV2 to TRBJ2-5, with TRBD2 as a possible D gene (6 bases). Between the trimmed V and J ends, which lost 3 bases and 11 bases, there was a span of 16 bases. This CDR3 has 13 residues. Germline V gene data show CDR1 as SNHLY and CDR2 as FYNNEI. CDR3 in DNA: TGTGCCAGCAGTGAGCTGGGGACTTCTGAGCAGTACTTC. This sequence encodes CASSELGTSEQYF.

V and J are TRBV29-1 and TRBJ2-1; D is uncertain. The V and J ends lost 3 bases and 0 bases respectively, with 9 bases between them. The CDR3 has 14 residues. Germline V gene data show CDR1 as SQVTM and CDR2 as ANQGSEA. Here the CDR3 DNA reads TGCAGCGTTGATGGAGCGAGCTCCTACAATGAGCAGTTCTTC. This sequence encodes CSVDGASSYNEQFF.

This clonotype was seen only a few times. The rearrangement links TRBV4-1 to TRBJ2-7; 7 positions agree with TRBD2. V shed 0 bases, J shed 2 bases, and the junction held 4 bases outside the gene matches. This CDR3 contains 15 residues. CDR1 and CDR2 from the germline V gene are MGHRA and YSYEKL. The CDR3 DNA follows: TGCGCCAGCAGCCAAGATGTTCTAGCGGCCTACGAGCAGTACTTC. Its translation is CASSQDVLAAYEQYF.

This rearrangement joins TRBV12-3 or TRBV12-4 to TRBJ2-7, with 10 bases aligning to TRBD2. Trimming cost V 3 bases and J 2 bases; bases outside gene matches: 10. This CDR3 spans 17 amino acids. CDR3 loop: CASSLGTSGTLTYEQYF. The CDR3 DNA is TGTGCCAGCAGTTTGGGCACTAGCGGGACCCTTACCTACGAGCAGTACTTC.

This clonotype was observed a handful of times. This chain joins TRBV14 and TRBJ2-6; no clear D gene. Germline values: CDR1 SGHDN, CDR2 FVKESK. The V end was cut by 1 base, the J end by 0 bases, with 7 bases between. CDR3 length: 16 residues. The CDR3 reads CASSQGRTSGANVLTF. CDR3 bases: TGTGCCAGCAGCCAAGGAAGAACCTCTGGGGCCAACGTCCTGACTTTC.

The chain joins TRBV5-1 to TRBJ2-1, with unresolved D. The V end was cut by 4 bases, the J end by 4 bases, with 9 bases between. The CDR3 covers 13 residues. Germline lookup yields CDR1 SGHRS and CDR2 YFSETQ. CDR3 in amino acids: CASSGKAYNEQFF. The CDR3 DNA reads TGCGCCAGCAGCGGAAAAGCATACAATGAGCAGTTCTTC.

This clonotype came up a few times. The V gene is TRBV6-1, the J gene TRBJ2-7; weak D call: TRBD1 (5 bases). The V end was cut by 1 base, the J end by 4 bases, with 17 bases between. CDR3 length: 16 residues. Germline V gene sequence: CDR1 MNHNS, CDR2 SASEGT. The CDR3 DNA sequence: TGTGCCAGCAGTGAAGAAGGAGACAGTCTTCAGTACGAGCAGTACTTC. Protein sequence: CASSEEGDSLQYEQYF.

Points on this clonotype: At one end, the junction sequence differs from germline, possibly due to a read error. The rearrangement links TRBV3-1 to TRBJ2-5, with TRBD2 matching over 9 bases. Germline values: CDR1 LGHDT, CDR2 YNNKEL (reference sequence). The CDR3 runs to 18 residues. CDR3 sequence: CASSQDRSSGTLGETRYF. CDR3 sequence (DNA): TGTGCCAGCAGCCAAGATCGGTCTAGCGGGACACTAGGGGAGACCCGGTACTTC.

The gene calls are TRBV9 and TRBJ2-5; 10 bases line up with TRBD2. This CDR3 comprises 16 residues. In germline, CDR1 is SGDLS, CDR2 YYNGEE. After removal of 4 bases from V and 5 bases from J, the junction contained 11 bases not matched to a gene. The CDR3 reads CASSIRRSGRDETQYF. The CDR3 DNA follows: TGTGCCAGCAGCATTCGCCGGAGCGGGAGGGACGAGACCCAGTACTTC.

This clonotype was observed a few times. The V and J genes are TRBV5-1 and TRBJ1-2; 7 positions agree with TRBD1. The CDR3 has 15 residues. CDR1 is SGHRS, CDR2 YFSETQ, per germline. Trimming took 3 bases from V and 2 from J; bases not matched to a gene: 7. The CDR3 protein is CASSYETGSNYGYTF. In nucleotides, the CDR3 is TGCGCCAGCAGCTACGAGACAGGGTCCAACTATGGCTACACCTTC.

This clonotype was observed many times. The genes are TRBV20-1 and TRBJ1-4; TRBD1 aligns across 7 bases. CDR3 length: 12 amino acids. CDR1 and CDR2 (germline): DFQATT, SNEGSKA (reference sequence). V shed 3 bases, J shed 11 bases, and the junction held 6 bases outside the gene matches. The CDR3 sequence: CSARLGQAKLFF. In DNA, the CDR3 is TGCAGTGCTAGGCTAGGACAGGCCAAACTGTTTTTT.

This rearrangement joins TRBV10-2 to TRBJ2-1, with TRBD2 matching over 9 bases. The V segment lost 4 bases and the J segment 13 bases; nucleotides outside the gene matches: 17. The CDR3 totals 16 residues. CDR1 and CDR2 (germline): WSHSY, SAAADI. Written as DNA, the CDR3 is TGCGCCAGCAGTGTAGTTGGCGGGAGGGCCCCAGAGACCCAGTTCTTC. This encodes CASSVVGGRAPETQFF.

This clonotype was observed many times. This chain links TRBV7-9 with TRBJ2-2; D is unclear. The germline V and J ends were trimmed by 2 bases and 4 bases, with 2 bases remaining between them. Germline V gene sequence: CDR1 SEHNR, CDR2 FQNEAQ (reference sequence). The CDR3 has 12 residues. The CDR3 DNA reads TGTGCCAGCAGCTTAAGCACCGGGGAGCTGTTTTTT. This translates into CASSLSTGELFF.

CDR3 residues: CAVSGSKGAGELFF. Written as DNA, the CDR3 is TGTGCGGTTTCAGGGTCTAAAGGGGCCGGGGAGCTGTTTTTT. V and J are TRBV7-2 and TRBJ2-2, with D possibly being TRBD1 (5 bases). Per the germline V gene, CDR1 is SGHTA and CDR2 is FQGNSA. The CDR3 extends over 14 amino acids.

This clonotype was found a few times. The chain uses TRBV20-1 and TRBJ2-5; D gene uncertain. V was cut by 0 bases and J by 5 bases, with 13 bases left in between. There are 14 residues in the CDR3. Looked up from germline, CDR1 is DFQATT and CDR2 is SNEGSKA (reference sequence). CDR3 sequence reads: CSARDPNVRETQYF. The CDR3 nucleotides read TGCAGTGCTAGAGATCCTAACGTTCGGGAGACCCAGTACTTC.

The CDR3 DNA is TGTGCCAGCTCATACACAGGGATCAACACTGAAGCTTTCTTT. This sequence encodes CASSYTGINTEAFF. The rearrangement links TRBV18 to TRBJ1-1; weak D call: TRBD1 (6 bases). The germline gives CDR1 KGHSH, CDR2 LQKENI. The CDR3 loop spans 14 amino acids. V lost 5 bases and J 2 bases, leaving 12 bases between the germline ends. The full variable domain, rest sourced from reference TRBV18 and TRBJ1-1, is NAGVMQNPRHLVRRRGQEARLRCSPMKGHSHVYWYRQLPEEGLKFMVYLQKENIIDESGMPKERFSAEFPKEGPSILRIQQVVRGDSAAYFCASSYTGINTEAFFGQGTRLTVV.

The rearrangement joins TRBV6-5 to TRBJ2-7, with D possibly TRBD1 on 5 matching bases. Germline-derived CDR1 and CDR2 are MNHEY and SVGAGI. The length of the CDR3 is 15 residues. The V gene lost 2 bases and the J gene lost 6 bases, with 17 bases spanning the gap. The CDR3 loop is CASSYISGPQGEQYF. CDR3 coding DNA: TGTGCCAGCAGTTACATTTCCGGTCCCCAGGGCGAGCAGTACTTC.

There are a few counts of this clonotype. The rearrangement joins TRBV3-1 to TRBJ2-7; 10 bases agree with TRBD2. The germline V gene has CDR1 LGHDT and CDR2 YNNKEL (reference sequence). The CDR3 has 14 amino acids. The V segment lost 4 bases and the J segment 9 bases; nucleotides outside the gene matches: 9. The CDR3 DNA is TGTGCCAGCAGCCTGGGTCTAGCGGGAGACGGGCAGTACTTC. Its translation: CASSLGLAGDGQYF.

The chain couples TRBV5-1 to TRBJ1-2; D ambiguous. The CDR3 runs to 14 residues. CDR1 and CDR2 from the germline V gene are SGHRS and YFSETQ. Trimming took off 4 bases at V and 0 bases at J, with 10 bases between the two ends. The CDR3 DNA reads TGCGCCAGCAGCCGGACGGTTTCTAACTATGGCTACACCTTC. Amino acid sequence: CASSRTVSNYGYTF. Full variable domain (outside the CDR3, taken from reference TRBV5-1 and TRBJ1-2): KAGVTQTPRYLIKTRGQQVTLSCSPISGHRSVSWYQQTPGQGLQFLFEYFSETQRNKGNFPGRFSGRQFSNSRSEMNVSTLELGDSALYLCASSRTVSNYGYTFGSGTRLTVV.

In its sample, this clonotype was seen a few times. The chain carries TRBV20-1 and TRBJ2-7; possibly TRBD1 for D (5 bases). The germline V gene encodes CDR1 DFQATT and CDR2 SNEGSKA (reference sequence). The CDR3 extends over 11 amino acids. Trimming took off 5 bases at V and 3 bases at J, with 8 bases between the two ends. The CDR3, as DNA: TGCAGTGCTCATCAGGGCTACGAGCAGTACTTC. Translated, it gives CSAHQGYEQYF.

The chain combines TRBV6-1 with TRBJ1-6; 11 bases are a match to TRBD1. The germline V gene encodes CDR1 MNHNS and CDR2 SASEGT. The CDR3 loop spans 16 amino acids. After removal of 4 bases from V and 4 bases from J, the junction contained 3 bases not matched to a gene. The CDR3 here is CASSAGTGGYNSPLHF. The CDR3 DNA reads TGTGCCAGCAGTGCGGGGACAGGGGGTTATAATTCACCCCTCCACTTT.

This clonotype has a count of ten or more. J is TRBJ1-6 and V is TRBV20-1; D unresolved. Germline-derived CDR1 and CDR2 are DFQATT and SNEGSKA (reference sequence). The length of the CDR3 is 15 residues. V was cut by 0 bases and J by 10 bases, with 16 bases left in between. The CDR3 DNA reads TGCAGTGCTAGAGATGATGAGGGCTCGAGGTCACCCCTCCACTTT. Translating it yields CSARDDEGSRSPLHF.

V is TRBV5-1 and J is TRBJ1-4, with 8 bases fitting TRBD1. V lost 4 bases, J lost 5 bases, and 13 bases stayed unmatched. There are 17 residues in the CDR3. Germline loops: CDR1 SGHRS, CDR2 YFSETQ. The CDR3 sequence is CASSLLGQVPFNEKLFF. Here the CDR3 DNA reads TGCGCCAGCAGCCTTCTGGGACAGGTTCCTTTCAATGAAAAACTGTTTTTT. Together with reference TRBV5-1 and TRBJ1-4, the CDR3 gives the full variable domain: KAGVTQTPRYLIKTRGQQVTLSCSPISGHRSVSWYQQTPGQGLQFLFEYFSETQRNKGNFPGRFSGRQFSNSRSEMNVSTLELGDSALYLCASSLLGQVPFNEKLFFGSGTQLSVL.

A few counts support this clonotype. This chain links TRBV10-3 with TRBJ1-2; D unresolved. V was clipped by 0 bases and J by 4 bases, with 9 bases between them. Germline assignment: CDR1 ENHRY and CDR2 SYGVKD. CDR3 length: 14 residues. DNA for the CDR3: TGTGCCATCAGTGAGTCGACCCAGATCTATGGCTACACCTTC. Protein: CAISESTQIYGYTF.

This clonotype occurred many times. The genes are TRBV12-3 or TRBV12-4 and TRBJ2-1; 7 positions agree with TRBD2. There are 15 residues in the CDR3. Trimming took 0 bases from V and 7 from J; bases not matched to a gene: 6. CDR3 coding DNA: TGTGCCAGCAGTTTAGCGGGAGGGCCTCGTAATGAGCAGTTCTTC. It yields the protein CASSLAGGPRNEQFF.